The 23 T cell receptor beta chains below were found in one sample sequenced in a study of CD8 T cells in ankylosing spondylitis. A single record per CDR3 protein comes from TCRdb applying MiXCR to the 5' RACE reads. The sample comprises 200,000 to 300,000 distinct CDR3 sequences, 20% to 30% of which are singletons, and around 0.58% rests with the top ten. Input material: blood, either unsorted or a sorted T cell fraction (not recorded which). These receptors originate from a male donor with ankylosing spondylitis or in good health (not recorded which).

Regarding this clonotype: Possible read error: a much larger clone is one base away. CDR3 DNA sequence: TGCAGCATAAACCTGGTAAAAGAGCAGTTCTTC. It yields the protein CSINLVKEQFF. The J gene is TRBJ2-1, the V gene TRBV29-1, with unresolved D. The CDR3 is 11 residues long. V was shortened by 8 bases and J by 10 bases, with 15 bases between the two germline ends. The germline gives CDR1 SQVTM, CDR2 ANQGSEA.

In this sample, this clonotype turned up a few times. DNA of the CDR3: TGCAGTGCTGGCCGGGACAGGGGGAATACGCAGTATTTT. Translating gives CSAGRDRGNTQYF. The chain links TRBV20-1 to TRBJ2-3; the match to TRBD1 covers 11 bases. The ends lost 5 bases at V and 7 bases at J; junction bases unmatched: 5. Germline CDR1 DFQATT, CDR2 SNEGSKA (reference sequence). The CDR3 is made up of 13 amino acids.

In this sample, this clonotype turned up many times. The CDR3: CASSPDAKNIQYF. Here the CDR3 DNA reads TGTGCCAGCAGCCCTGATGCCAAAAACATTCAGTACTTC. This chain connects TRBV3-1 to TRBJ2-4; unclear D gene. The CDR3 covers 13 residues. The V end lost 4 bases, the J end lost 1 base, and 5 bases lay between the germline ends. Germline V gives CDR1 LGHDT, CDR2 YNNKEL (reference sequence).

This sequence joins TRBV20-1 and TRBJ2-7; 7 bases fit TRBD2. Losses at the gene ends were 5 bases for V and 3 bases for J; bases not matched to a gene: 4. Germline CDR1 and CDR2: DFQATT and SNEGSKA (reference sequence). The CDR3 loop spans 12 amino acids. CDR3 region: CSASRDYYEQYF. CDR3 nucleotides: TGCAGTGCTTCCAGGGACTACTACGAGCAGTACTTC.

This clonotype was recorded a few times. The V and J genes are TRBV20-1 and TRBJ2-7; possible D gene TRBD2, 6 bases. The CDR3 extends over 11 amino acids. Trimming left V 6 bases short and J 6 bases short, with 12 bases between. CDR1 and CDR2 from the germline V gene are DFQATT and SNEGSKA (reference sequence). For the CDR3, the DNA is TGCAGTGCGTGGAGGGACGGCGAGCAGTACTTC. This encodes CSAWRDGEQYF.

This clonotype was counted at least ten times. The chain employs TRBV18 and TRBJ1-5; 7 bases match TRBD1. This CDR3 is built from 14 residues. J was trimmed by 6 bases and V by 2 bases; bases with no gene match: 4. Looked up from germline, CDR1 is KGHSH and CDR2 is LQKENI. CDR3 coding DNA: TGTGCCAGCTCACCAGACAGGGAAGGTCAGCCCCAGCATTTT. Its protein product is CASSPDREGQPQHF.

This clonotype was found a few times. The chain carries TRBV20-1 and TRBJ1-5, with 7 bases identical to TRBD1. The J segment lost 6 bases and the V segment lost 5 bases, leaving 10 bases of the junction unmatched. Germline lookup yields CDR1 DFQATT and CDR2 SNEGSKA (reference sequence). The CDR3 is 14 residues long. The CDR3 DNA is TGCAGTGCTCGTAAGACAGGGCCGTTTCAGCCCCAGCATTTT. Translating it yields CSARKTGPFQPQHF.

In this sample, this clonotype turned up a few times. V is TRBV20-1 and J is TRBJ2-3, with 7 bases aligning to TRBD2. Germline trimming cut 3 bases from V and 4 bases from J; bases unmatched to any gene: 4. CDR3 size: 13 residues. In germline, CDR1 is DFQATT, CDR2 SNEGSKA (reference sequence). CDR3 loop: CSARGRGADTQYF. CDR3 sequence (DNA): TGCAGTGCTAGGGGACGGGGGGCAGATACGCAGTATTTT.

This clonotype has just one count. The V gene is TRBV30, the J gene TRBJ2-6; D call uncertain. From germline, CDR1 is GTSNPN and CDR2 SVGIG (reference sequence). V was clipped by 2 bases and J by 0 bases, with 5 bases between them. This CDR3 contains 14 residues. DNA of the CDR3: TGTGCCTGGAGTTCCTTCTCTGGGGCCAACGTCCTGACTTTC. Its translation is CAWSSFSGANVLTF.

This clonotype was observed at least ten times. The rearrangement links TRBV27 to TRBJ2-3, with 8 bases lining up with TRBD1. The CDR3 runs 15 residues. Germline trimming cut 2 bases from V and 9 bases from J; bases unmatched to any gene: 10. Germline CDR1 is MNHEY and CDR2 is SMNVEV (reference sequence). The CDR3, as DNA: TGTGCCAGCAGTTTAGGGGCCGGGACAGGTGTCACGCAGTATTTT. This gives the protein CASSLGAGTGVTQYF.

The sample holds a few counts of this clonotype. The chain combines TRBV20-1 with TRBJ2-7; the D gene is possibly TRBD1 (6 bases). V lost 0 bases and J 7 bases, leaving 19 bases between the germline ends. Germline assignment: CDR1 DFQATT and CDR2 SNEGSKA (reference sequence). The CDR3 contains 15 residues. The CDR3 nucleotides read TGCAGTGCTAGAGAAAGGGGCAGGGGAATTTCGGAGCAGTACTTC. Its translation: CSARERGRGISEQYF.

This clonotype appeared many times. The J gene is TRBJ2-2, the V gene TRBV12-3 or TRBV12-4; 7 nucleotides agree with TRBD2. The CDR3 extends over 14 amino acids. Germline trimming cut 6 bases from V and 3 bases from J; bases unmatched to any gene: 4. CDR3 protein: CASSKRGDTGELFF. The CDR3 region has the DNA TGTGCCAGCAGCAAGCGGGGTGACACCGGGGAGCTGTTTTTT.

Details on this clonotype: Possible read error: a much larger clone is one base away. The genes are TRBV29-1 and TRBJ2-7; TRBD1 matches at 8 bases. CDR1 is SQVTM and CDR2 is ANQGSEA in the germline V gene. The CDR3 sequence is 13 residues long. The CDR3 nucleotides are TGCGGCGTTGCCGGACAGGGATCCTACGAGCAGTACTTC. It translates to CGVAGQGSYEQYF.

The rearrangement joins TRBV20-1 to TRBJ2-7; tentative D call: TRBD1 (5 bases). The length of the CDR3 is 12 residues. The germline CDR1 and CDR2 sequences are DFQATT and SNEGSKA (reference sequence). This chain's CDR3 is CSAETVTYEQYF. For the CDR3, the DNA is TGCAGCGCCGAGACAGTAACCTACGAGCAGTACTTC.

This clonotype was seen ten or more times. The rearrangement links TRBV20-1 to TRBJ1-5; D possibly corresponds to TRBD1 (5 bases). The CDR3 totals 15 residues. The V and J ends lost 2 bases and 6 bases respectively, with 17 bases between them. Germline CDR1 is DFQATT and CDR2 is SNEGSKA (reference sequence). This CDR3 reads CSARSLGDRSQPQHF. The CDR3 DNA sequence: TGCAGTGCTAGATCCCTAGGGGATAGAAGTCAGCCCCAGCATTTT.

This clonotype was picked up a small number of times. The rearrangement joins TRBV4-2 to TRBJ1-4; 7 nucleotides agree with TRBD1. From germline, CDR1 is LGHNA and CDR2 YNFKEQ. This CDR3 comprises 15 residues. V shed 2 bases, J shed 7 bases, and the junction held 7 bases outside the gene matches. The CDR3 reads CASSQPDREGEKLFF. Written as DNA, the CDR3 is TGTGCCAGCAGCCAACCCGACAGGGAGGGTGAAAAACTGTTTTTT.

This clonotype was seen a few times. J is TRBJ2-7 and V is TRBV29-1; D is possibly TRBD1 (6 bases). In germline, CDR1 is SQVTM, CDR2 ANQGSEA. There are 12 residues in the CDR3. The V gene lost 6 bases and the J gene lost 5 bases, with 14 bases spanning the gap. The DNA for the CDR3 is TGCAGCGTGGGGACAACGCCTAACGAGCAGTACTTC. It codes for CSVGTTPNEQYF.

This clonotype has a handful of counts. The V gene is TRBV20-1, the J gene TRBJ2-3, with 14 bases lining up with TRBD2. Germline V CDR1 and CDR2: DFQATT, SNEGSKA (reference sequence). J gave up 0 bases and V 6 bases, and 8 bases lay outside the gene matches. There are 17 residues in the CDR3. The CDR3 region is CSAPTSGGVSSTDTQYF. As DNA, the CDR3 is TGCAGTGCGCCGACTAGCGGGGGGGTCTCTAGCACAGATACGCAGTATTTT.

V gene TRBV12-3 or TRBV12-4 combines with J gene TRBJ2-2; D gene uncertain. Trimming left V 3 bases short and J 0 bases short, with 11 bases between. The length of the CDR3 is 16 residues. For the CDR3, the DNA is TGTGCCAGCAGTTTGATTAGGCACACGAACACCGGGGAGCTGTTTTTT. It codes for CASSLIRHTNTGELFF.

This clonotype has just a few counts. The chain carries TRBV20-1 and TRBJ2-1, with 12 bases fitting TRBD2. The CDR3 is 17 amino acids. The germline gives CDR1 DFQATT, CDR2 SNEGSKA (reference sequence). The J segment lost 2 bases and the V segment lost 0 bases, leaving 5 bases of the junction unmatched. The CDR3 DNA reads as TGCAGTGCTAGAGATCCTAGCGGGGGGGGGACCTACAATGAGCAGTTCTTC. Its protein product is CSARDPSGGGTYNEQFF.

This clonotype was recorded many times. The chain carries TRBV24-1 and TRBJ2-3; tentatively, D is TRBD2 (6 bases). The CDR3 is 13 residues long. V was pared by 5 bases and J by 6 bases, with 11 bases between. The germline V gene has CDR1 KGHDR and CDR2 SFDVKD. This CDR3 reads CATSGPSEDTQYF. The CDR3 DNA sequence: TGTGCCACCAGTGGTCCTAGCGAGGATACGCAGTATTTT.

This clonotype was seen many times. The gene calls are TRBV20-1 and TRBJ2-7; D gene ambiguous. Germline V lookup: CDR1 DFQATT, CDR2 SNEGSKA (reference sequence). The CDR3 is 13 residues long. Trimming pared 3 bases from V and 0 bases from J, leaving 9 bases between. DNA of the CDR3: TGCAGTGCTAGTCCCCTGATCTCCTACGAGCAGTACTTC. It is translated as CSASPLISYEQYF.

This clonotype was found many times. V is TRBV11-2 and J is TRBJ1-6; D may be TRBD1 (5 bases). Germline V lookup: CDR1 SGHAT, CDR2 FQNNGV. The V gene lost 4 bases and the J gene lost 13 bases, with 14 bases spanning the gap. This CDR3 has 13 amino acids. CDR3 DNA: TGTGCCAGCAGCTCCGTCGGGGCGGGTCCCCTCCACTTT. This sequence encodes CASSSVGAGPLHF.